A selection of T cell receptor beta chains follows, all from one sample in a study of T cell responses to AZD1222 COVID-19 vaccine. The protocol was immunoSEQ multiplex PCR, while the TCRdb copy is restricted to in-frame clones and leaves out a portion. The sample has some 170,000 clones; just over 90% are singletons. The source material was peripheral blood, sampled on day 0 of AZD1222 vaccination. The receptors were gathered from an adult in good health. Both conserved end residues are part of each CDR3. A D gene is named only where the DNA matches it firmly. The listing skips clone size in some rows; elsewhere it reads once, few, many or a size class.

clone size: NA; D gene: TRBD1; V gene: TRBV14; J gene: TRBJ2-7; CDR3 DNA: TGTGCCAGCAGCACAGGGGTTACCTACGAGCAGTACTTC; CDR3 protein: CASSTGVTYEQYF
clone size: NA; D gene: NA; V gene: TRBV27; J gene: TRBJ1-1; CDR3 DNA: TGTGCCAGCAGACCCGACTACCCTCGGGACACTGAAGCTTTCTTT; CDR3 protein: CASRPDYPRDTEAFF
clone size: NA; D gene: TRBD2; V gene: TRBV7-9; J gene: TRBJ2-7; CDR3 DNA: TGTGCCAGCAGCATCCTAGCGGGCCACTACGAGCAGTACTTC; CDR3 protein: CASSILAGHYEQYF
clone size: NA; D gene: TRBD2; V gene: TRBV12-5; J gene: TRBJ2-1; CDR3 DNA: TGTGCTAGTGATCTAGCGGGAGTAGATGAGCAGTTCTTC; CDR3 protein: CASDLAGVDEQFF
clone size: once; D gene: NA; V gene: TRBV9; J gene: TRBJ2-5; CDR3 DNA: TGTGCCAGCAGCGTAAGCTCGTCAGGTTGGGAGACCCAGTACTTC; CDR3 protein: CASSVSSSGWETQYF
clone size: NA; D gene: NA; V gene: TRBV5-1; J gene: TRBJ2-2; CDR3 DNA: TGCGCCAGCAGCAAGGACGGGATGAACACCGGGGAGCTGTTTTTT; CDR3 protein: CASSKDGMNTGELFF
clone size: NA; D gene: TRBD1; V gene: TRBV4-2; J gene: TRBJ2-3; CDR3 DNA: TGTGCCAGCAGCCAAGCCCCGACCGGGACAGGGGGTACAGATACGCAGTATTTT; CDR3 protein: CASSQAPTGTGGTDTQYF
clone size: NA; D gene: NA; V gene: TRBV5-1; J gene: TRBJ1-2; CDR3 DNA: TGCGCCAGCAGCTTGGAACAGGGCAGCTACACCTTC; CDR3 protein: CASSLEQGSYTF
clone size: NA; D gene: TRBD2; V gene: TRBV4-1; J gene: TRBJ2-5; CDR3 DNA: TGCGCCAGCAGCCAAGGTGATAGCGGGAGGGTCGTCGAGACCCAGTACTTC; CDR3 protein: CASSQGDSGRVVETQYF
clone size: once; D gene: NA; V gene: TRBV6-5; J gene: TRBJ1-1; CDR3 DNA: TGTGCCACCCAACCAGCTGGAGTGAACACTGAAGCTTTCTTT; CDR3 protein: CATQPAGVNTEAFF
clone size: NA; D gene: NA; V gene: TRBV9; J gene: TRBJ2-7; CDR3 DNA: TGTGCCAGCAGCGTAGGGGGGGAAGGCACTCCCTACGAGCAGTACTTC; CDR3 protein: CASSVGGEGTPYEQYF
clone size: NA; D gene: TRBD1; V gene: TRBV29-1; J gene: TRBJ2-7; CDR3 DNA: TGCAGCGCGGGACAGCCGCCCTACGAGCAGTACTTC; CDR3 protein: CSAGQPPYEQYF
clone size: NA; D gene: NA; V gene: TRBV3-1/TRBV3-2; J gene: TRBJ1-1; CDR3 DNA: TGTGCCAGCAGCCAACAGGGTCGGGTGGACACTGAAGCTTTCTTT; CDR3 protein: CASSQQGRVDTEAFF
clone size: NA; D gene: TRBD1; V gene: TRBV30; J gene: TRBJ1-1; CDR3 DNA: TGTGCCTGGAGTGTATTTTGGGACAGGGTTAATTTAACTGAAGCTTTCTTT; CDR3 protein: CAWSVFWDRVNLTEAFF
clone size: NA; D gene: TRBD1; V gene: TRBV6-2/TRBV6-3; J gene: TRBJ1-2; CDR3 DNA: TGTGCCAGCAGTTCCCCGGGACAGGGCAACTATGGCTACACCTTC; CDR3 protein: CASSSPGQGNYGYTF
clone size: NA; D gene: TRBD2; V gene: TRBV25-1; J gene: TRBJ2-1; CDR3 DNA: TGTGCCAGCAGTGAAAGTGGGGCTAGCGGTGGGAATGAGCAGTTCTTC; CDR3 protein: CASSESGASGGNEQFF
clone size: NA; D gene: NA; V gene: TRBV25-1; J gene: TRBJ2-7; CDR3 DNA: TGTGCCAGCAGTGGGGGGGTCGAGCAGTACTTC; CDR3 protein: CASSGGVEQYF
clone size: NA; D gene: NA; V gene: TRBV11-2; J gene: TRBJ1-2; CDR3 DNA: TGTGCCAGCAGCTTAGAGGGGGCTAGCAACTATGGCTACACCTTC; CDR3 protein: CASSLEGASNYGYTF
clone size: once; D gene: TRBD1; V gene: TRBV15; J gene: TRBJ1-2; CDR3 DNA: TGTGCCACCAGCAGAGATCTGGGGGACAGGGGCCTCTATGGCTACACCTTC; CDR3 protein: CATSRDLGDRGLYGYTF
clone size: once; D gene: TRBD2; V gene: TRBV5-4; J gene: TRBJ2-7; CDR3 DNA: TGTGCCAGCAGCTTGAGCGGGAGTGTTTACGAGCAGTACTTC; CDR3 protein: CASSLSGSVYEQYF
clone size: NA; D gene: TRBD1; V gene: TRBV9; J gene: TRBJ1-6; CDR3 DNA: TGTGCCAGCAGCTTACAGGGGGGCCCTAATTCACCCCTCCACTTT; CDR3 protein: CASSLQGGPNSPLHF
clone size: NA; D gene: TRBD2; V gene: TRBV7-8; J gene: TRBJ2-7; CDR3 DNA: TGTGCCAGCAGCTTCCTAGGACTAGCGGGAAACGAGCAGTACTTC; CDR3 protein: CASSFLGLAGNEQYF